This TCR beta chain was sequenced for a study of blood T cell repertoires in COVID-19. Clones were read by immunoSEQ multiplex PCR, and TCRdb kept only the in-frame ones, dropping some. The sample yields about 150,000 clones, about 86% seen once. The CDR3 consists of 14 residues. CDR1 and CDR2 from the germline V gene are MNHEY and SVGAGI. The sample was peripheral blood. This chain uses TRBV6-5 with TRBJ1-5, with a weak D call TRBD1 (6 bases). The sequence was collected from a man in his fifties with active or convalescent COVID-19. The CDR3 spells CASQGREEGQPQHF. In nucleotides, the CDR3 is TGTGCGTCGCAGGGGAGGGAAGAAGGGCAGCCCCAGCATTTT.